The source of this TCR beta chain is a study of radiotherapy plus CTLA-4 blockade in lung cancer. Across the whole study: Objective responses emerged in under 20% of patients, and 31% attained disease control. Findings of the study overall: Blood-borne expansion of tumor-derived TCR clones followed radiotherapy plus ipilimumab.

Generated by immunoSEQ multiplex PCR, the TCRdb table keeps only in-frame clones and is missing some. The data contain about 45,000 clones, 50% to 70% of them singletons. About this clone itself: Its antigen is still unknown.

Alongside CTLA-4 blockade with ipilimumab, patients with chemo-refractory metastatic non-small-cell lung cancer received focal radiation. Trimming shortened V by 1 base and J by 3 bases, and 15 bases separated the two germline ends. CDR1 is SGHVS and CDR2 is FNYEAQ in the germline V gene. This CDR3 spans 16 amino acids. This specimen was peripheral blood, taken from a patient treated with radiotherapy plus ipilimumab. V and J are TRBV7-6 and TRBJ1-1; D is possibly TRBD1 (5 bases). This receptor was taken from a human donor with non-small cell lung cancer who had a partial response to radiotherapy plus ipilimumab. The CDR3 reads CASSLVAGRKDTEAFF. The DNA for the CDR3 is TGTGCCAGCAGCTTAGTGGCAGGGCGGAAGGACACTGAAGCTTTCTTT.